The rows below give T cell receptor beta chains drawn from one sample of a study of post-analysis software for immune sequencing data. Via MiXCR, TCRdb re-called the PCR reads, giving one row per CDR3 protein. The data contain some 260,000 distinct CDR3 sequences, about 40% of them singletons. What was sequenced was blood. The receptors shown here come from a girl aged 5-17 years with multiple sclerosis. CDR3s include the opening cysteine and the closing phenylalanine or tryptophan. Each record gives: V gene, clone size, J gene, D gene, CDR3 DNA, CDR3 protein. D genes are given only for firm matches. A clone size is listed for some rows: how often the clone was seen (once, few, many), or a class if it is expanded.

>TRBV6-5|many|TRBJ2-3|-
TGTGCCAGCAGCCCGGGGAACACAGATACGCAGTATTTT
CASSPGNTDTQYF
>TRBV10-3|-|TRBJ2-1|-
TGTGCCATCAGTGGAGCTACGTACAATGAGCAGTTCTTC
CAISGATYNEQFF
>TRBV20-1|-|TRBJ2-1|TRBD2
TGCAGTGCTAGAGATGGGAACAGCGGGAGGGCCATAGAGCAGTTCTTC
CSARDGNSGRAIEQFF
>TRBV12-3/TRBV12-4|many|TRBJ2-1|-
TGTGCCAGCAGTTGGGGCCAGGGCTCCTACAATGAGCAGTTCTTC
CASSWGQGSYNEQFF
>TRBV5-1|many|TRBJ2-3|-
TGCGCCAGCAGCTTGCGGCTCCTTAGCACAGATACGCAGTATTTT
CASSLRLLSTDTQYF
>TRBV15|-|TRBJ1-3|-
TGTGCCACGCGGCACTCCTCTGGAAACACCATATATTTT
CATRHSSGNTIYF
>TRBV20-1|many|TRBJ2-5|-
TGCAGTGCTACCGGGCCCTGGGGGCCGGAGACCCAGTACTTC
CSATGPWGPETQYF
>TRBV4-1|many|TRBJ2-1|-
TGCGCCAGCAGCCAAGTCCGGGGCCCGAGCCATGAGCAGTTCTTC
CASSQVRGPSHEQFF
>TRBV29-1|many|TRBJ1-4|-
TGCAGCGCTAGCAGGGGAGGGAATGAAAAACTGTTTTTT
CSASRGGNEKLFF
>TRBV10-2|few|TRBJ2-5|-
TGCGCCAGCAGTGATCGGGCAGGGGGAGGCCAAGAGACCCAGTACTTC
CASSDRAGGGQETQYF